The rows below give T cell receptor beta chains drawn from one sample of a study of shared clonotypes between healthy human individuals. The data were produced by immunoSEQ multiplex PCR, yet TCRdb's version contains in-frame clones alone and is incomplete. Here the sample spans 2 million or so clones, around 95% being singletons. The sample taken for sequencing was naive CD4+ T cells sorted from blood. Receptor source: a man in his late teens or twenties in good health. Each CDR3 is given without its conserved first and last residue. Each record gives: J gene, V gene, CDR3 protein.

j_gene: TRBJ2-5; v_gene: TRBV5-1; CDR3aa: ASSFGDQETQY
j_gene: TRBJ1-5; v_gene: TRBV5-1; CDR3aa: ASSLSTGTGGNQPQH
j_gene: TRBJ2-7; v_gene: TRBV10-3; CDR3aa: AISEVSVGLAGPFSYEQY
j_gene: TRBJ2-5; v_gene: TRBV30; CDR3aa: AWSVQQGGETQY
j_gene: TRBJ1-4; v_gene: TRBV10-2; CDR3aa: ASREATNEKLF
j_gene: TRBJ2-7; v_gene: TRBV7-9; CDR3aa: ASSLGGIPAYEQY
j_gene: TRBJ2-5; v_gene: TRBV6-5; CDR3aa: ASSRTGAETQY
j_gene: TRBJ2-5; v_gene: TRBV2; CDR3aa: ASNLMTSQETQY
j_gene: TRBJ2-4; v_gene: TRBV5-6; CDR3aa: ASSPSRLAKNIQY
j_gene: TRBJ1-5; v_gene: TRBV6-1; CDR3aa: ASSDHFGAGNQPQH
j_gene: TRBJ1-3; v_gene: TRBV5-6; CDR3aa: VRVTASSGNTIY
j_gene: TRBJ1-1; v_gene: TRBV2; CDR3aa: ASIEERGTEAF
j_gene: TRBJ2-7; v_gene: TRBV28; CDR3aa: ASRGVGSEQY
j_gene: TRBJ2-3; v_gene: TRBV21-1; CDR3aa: ASSKDQGRGDTQY
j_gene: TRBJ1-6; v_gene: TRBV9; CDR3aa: ASSVEVASPLH
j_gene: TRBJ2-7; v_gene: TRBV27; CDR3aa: ASSRQGAPLGEQY
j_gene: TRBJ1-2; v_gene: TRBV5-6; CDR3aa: ASSSTGLTNYGYT
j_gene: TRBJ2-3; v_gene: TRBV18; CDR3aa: ASSPIGTQY
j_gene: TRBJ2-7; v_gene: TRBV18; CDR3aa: ASSPLSPEAGVYEQY
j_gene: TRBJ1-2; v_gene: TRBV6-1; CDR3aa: ASRAGQALGYT
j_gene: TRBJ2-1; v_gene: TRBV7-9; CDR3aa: ASSRGLAGDEQF
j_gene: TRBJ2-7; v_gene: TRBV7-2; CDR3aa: ASSSDRGRYYEQY
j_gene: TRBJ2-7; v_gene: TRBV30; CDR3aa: AWKRLPSYEQY
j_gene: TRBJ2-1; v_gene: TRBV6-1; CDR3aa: ASSESNEQF
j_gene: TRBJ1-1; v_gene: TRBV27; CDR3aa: ASRPIPGTNTEAF
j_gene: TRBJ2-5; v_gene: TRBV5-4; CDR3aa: ASSFGTSGTQETQY
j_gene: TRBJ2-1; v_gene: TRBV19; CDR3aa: ASSTRQGHNEQF
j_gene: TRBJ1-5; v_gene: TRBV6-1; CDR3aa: ASSVGWPQH
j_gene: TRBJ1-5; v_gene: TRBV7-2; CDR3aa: ASSRGQGNQPQH
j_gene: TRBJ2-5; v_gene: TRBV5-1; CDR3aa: ASSLPRGGGRGETQY
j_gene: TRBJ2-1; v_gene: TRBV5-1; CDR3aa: ASSRQGADNEQF
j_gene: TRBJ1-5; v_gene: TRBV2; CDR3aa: ASSGMYRGGNQPQH
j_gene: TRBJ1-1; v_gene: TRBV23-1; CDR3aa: ASSPDTLNTEAF
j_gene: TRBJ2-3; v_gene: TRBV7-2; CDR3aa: ASSPPGTGGLDTQY
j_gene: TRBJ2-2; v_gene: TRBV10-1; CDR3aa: ASSAVGTSGRTGELF
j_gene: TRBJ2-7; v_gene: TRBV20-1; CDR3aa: SAKTDYEQY
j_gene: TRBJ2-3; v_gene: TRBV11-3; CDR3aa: ASRGLGATQY
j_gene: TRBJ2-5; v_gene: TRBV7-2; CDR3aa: ASSPLAGSQETQY
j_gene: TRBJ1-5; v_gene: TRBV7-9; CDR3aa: ASTLGGGDLNQPQH
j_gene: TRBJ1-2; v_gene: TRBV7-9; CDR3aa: ASSLSQYPGYT
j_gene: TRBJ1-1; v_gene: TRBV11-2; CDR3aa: ASSFLSGTGTEAF
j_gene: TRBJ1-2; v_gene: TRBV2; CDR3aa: ASTETGANYGYT
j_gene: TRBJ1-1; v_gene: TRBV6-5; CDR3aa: ASSVPGQGTAF